This is a list of T cell receptor beta chains from one sample in a study of blood T cells in healthy people across ages. From the 5' RACE reads, TCRdb called clonotypes with MiXCR, one entry per CDR3 protein. The sample has over a million distinct CDR3 sequences; 40% to 45% are singletons. The sample was blood. These TCRs come from a woman aged 18-30 years in good health. Each CDR3 is given with its conserved first and last residue. D genes are given only for firm matches. Not every row has a clone size; where given, it reads once, few, many or a size class.

size,J,length,V,D,CDR3,DNA
few,TRBJ2-7,17,TRBV15,TRBD2,CATSAGLAGESSYEQYF,TGTGCCACCAGCGCGGGACTAGCGGGAGAGAGCTCCTACGAGCAGTACTTC
NA,TRBJ2-1,15,TRBV14,NA,CASSLLGRLGDEQFF,TGTGCCAGCAGCCTGCTGGGGAGGTTAGGCGATGAGCAGTTCTTC
NA,TRBJ2-3,16,TRBV6-2/TRBV6-3,NA,CASSYGGRVSTDTQYF,TGTGCCAGCAGTTACGGTGGCAGGGTTAGCACAGATACGCAGTATTTT
NA,TRBJ2-1,13,TRBV28,NA,CASSSPAGNEQFF,TGTGCCAGCAGTTCCCCTGCCGGCAATGAGCAGTTCTTC
NA,TRBJ2-3,12,TRBV6-5,NA,CAAGVSTDTQYF,TGTGCCGCCGGGGTTAGCACAGATACGCAGTATTTT
few,TRBJ2-5,12,TRBV28,NA,CASSDYRETQYF,TGTGCCAGCAGTGATTACCGGGAGACCCAGTACTTC
few,TRBJ1-1,15,TRBV7-9,TRBD1,CASSRPDRVNTEAFF,TGTGCCAGCAGCCGACCGGACAGGGTGAACACTGAAGCTTTCTTT
NA,TRBJ2-5,16,TRBV13,TRBD1,CASSFIDRAYQETQYF,TGTGCCAGCAGTTTTATCGACAGGGCTTACCAAGAGACCCAGTACTTC
NA,TRBJ2-7,17,TRBV7-2,TRBD2,CASSLMTSANLWYEQYF,TGTGCCAGCAGCCTCATGACTAGCGCGAACTTATGGTACGAGCAGTACTTC
few,TRBJ1-1,17,TRBV4-3,TRBD1,CASSQDNGQGGPTEAFF,TGCGCCAGCAGCCAAGATAACGGACAGGGAGGTCCCACTGAAGCTTTCTTT
NA,TRBJ1-2,16,TRBV4-1,NA,CASSQDRGLGEYSYTF,TGCGCCAGCAGCCAAGATAGGGGATTGGGGGAGTATAGCTACACCTTC
NA,TRBJ2-5,15,TRBV5-4,NA,CASSWGTSPYNEQYF,TGTGCCAGCAGCTGGGGAACTAGCCCCTACAATGAGCAGTACTTC
NA,TRBJ2-7,15,TRBV27,TRBD2,CASSPGQGGDYEQYF,TGTGCCAGCAGTCCCGGGCAGGGAGGGGACTACGAGCAGTACTTC
few,TRBJ1-4,16,TRBV15,TRBD1,CATSVFPGTGNEKLFF,TGTGCCACCAGCGTATTCCCCGGGACAGGGAATGAAAAACTGTTTTTT
once,TRBJ2-1,15,TRBV3-1,NA,CASSHLAEDYNEQFF,TGTGCCAGCAGCCACTTAGCGGAGGACTACAATGAGCAGTTCTTC
NA,TRBJ1-1,16,TRBV6-5,NA,CASSYSRVSTNTEAFF,TGTGCCAGCAGTTACTCGCGGGTCAGCACTAACACTGAAGCTTTCTTT
NA,TRBJ2-1,15,TRBV6-1,TRBD2,CASRQGLAAYNEQFF,TGTGCCAGCAGACAGGGACTAGCGGCCTACAATGAGCAGTTCTTC
NA,TRBJ1-1,18,TRBV6-1,TRBD1,CASTRGRGAGGVNTEAFF,TGTGCCAGCACCCGAGGGCGAGGGGCAGGGGGGGTGAACACTGAAGCTTTCTTT
few,TRBJ2-4,15,TRBV2,NA,CATKSGGLAKNIQYF,TGTGCCACCAAATCAGGGGGGCTAGCCAAAAACATTCAGTACTTC
few,TRBJ2-1,15,TRBV20-1,NA,CSARDNWGIRNEQFF,TGCAGTGCTAGAGATAACTGGGGGATACGGAATGAGCAGTTCTTC
NA,TRBJ1-2,13,TRBV3-1,NA,CASSQLTRDSYTF,TGTGCCAGCAGCCAACTGACGAGGGATAGCTACACCTTC
NA,TRBJ2-3,14,TRBV7-9,NA,CASSSRQDRDKQYF,TGTGCCAGCAGCTCCAGACAGGATCGAGATAAGCAGTATTTT
NA,TRBJ2-3,13,TRBV12-3/TRBV12-4,NA,CASSRRMTDTEYF,TGTGCCAGCAGCAGGAGGATGACAGATACGGAGTATTTT
NA,TRBJ2-5,16,TRBV4-3,TRBD1,CASSQEERTGSNEQYF,TGCGCCAGCAGCCAAGAAGAAAGGACAGGGTCGAATGAGCAGTACTTC
few,TRBJ2-6,18,TRBV28,NA,CASSFPGGGLSGANVLTF,TGTGCCAGCAGTTTCCCAGGGGGGGGGCTCTCTGGGGCCAACGTCCTGACTTTC
few,TRBJ2-7,18,TRBV7-9,TRBD2,CASSSTRTSGRPSYEQYF,TGTGCCAGCAGCTCCACCCGAACTAGCGGGAGGCCGTCCTACGAGCAGTACTTC
NA,TRBJ2-7,14,TRBV4-3,NA,CASGPNSVGYEQYF,TGCGCCAGCGGCCCAAACAGTGTGGGCTACGAGCAGTACTTC
NA,TRBJ1-1,15,TRBV7-6,NA,CASRLGMTWNTEAFF,TGTGCCAGCAGATTAGGAATGACATGGAACACTGAAGCTTTCTTT
few,TRBJ1-2,11,TRBV29-1,NA,CSVDRDYGYTF,TGCAGCGTAGACAGAGACTATGGCTACACCTTC
NA,TRBJ2-3,16,TRBV2,TRBD2,CASSTGLADNTDTQYF,TGTGCCAGCAGTACCGGACTAGCGGATAACACAGATACGCAGTATTTT
NA,TRBJ1-2,12,TRBV29-1,TRBD1,CSVSEGAHGYTF,TGCAGCGTGAGTGAGGGGGCCCATGGCTACACCTTC
NA,TRBJ1-5,14,TRBV12-3/TRBV12-4,NA,CASSQQGRNQPQHF,TGTGCCAGCAGTCAACAGGGCCGCAATCAGCCCCAGCATTTT
NA,TRBJ1-2,12,TRBV12-3/TRBV12-4,NA,CASSYRPGGYTF,TGTGCCAGCAGCTACCGACCTGGCGGCTACACCTTC
few,TRBJ2-5,15,TRBV7-2,NA,CASSSDRLARETQYF,TGTGCCAGCAGCTCAGATCGCCTCGCACGAGAGACCCAGTACTTC
NA,TRBJ1-4,14,TRBV20-1,NA,CSARGNRNNEKLFF,TGCAGTGCTAGAGGAAACAGGAATAATGAAAAACTGTTTTTT
many,TRBJ2-3,14,TRBV14,NA,CASSQEDYTDTQYF,TGCGCCAGCAGCCAAGAGGACTACACAGATACGCAGTATTTT
few,TRBJ2-5,15,TRBV20-1,NA,CSARSPGENQETQYF,TGCAGTGCTAGGTCGCCGGGGGAAAACCAAGAGACCCAGTACTTC
many,TRBJ2-3,13,TRBV29-1,NA,CSVERPTRDTQYF,TGCAGCGTTGAACGCCCGACCCGAGATACGCAGTATTTT
NA,TRBJ2-1,10,TRBV11-2,NA,CASSSVEQFF,TGTGCCAGCAGCTCAGTTGAGCAGTTCTTC
NA,TRBJ2-5,14,TRBV7-3,NA,CASSQDSLQETQYF,TGTGCCAGCAGCCAGGACAGTCTCCAAGAGACCCAGTACTTC
NA,TRBJ2-1,15,TRBV7-9,TRBD2,CASSPSGGQNNEQFF,TGTGCCAGCAGTCCTAGCGGGGGTCAAAACAATGAGCAGTTCTTC
NA,TRBJ2-4,17,TRBV20-1,TRBD1,CSAPGQGAVMAKNIQYF,TGCAGTGCCCCGGGACAGGGTGCAGTTATGGCCAAAAACATTCAGTACTTC
NA,TRBJ1-1,16,TRBV29-1,TRBD1,CSVDGVGTAKNTEAFF,TGCAGCGTTGACGGGGTTGGGACAGCTAAAAACACTGAAGCTTTCTTT
NA,TRBJ2-1,15,TRBV6-5,NA,CASSSDRSAYNEQFF,TGTGCCAGCAGTAGCGACAGGTCCGCCTACAATGAGCAGTTCTTC
NA,TRBJ2-1,15,TRBV7-9,TRBD2,CASSPRGGLNSEQFF,TGTGCCAGCAGCCCGCGGGGGGGTCTCAACAGTGAGCAGTTCTTC
NA,TRBJ1-4,16,TRBV6-5,TRBD1,CASSWTGRATNEKLFF,TGTGCCAGCAGTTGGACAGGGAGGGCAACTAATGAAAAACTGTTTTTT
NA,TRBJ1-2,12,TRBV6-1,NA,CATRRQDYGYTF,TGTGCCACCCGACGACAGGACTATGGCTACACCTTC
NA,TRBJ1-2,14,TRBV7-9,TRBD1,CASSVGTGGSGYTF,TGTGCCAGCAGCGTAGGGACAGGGGGTAGCGGCTACACCTTC
NA,TRBJ2-3,14,TRBV29-1,NA,CSVVLGVGADTQYF,TGCAGCGTTGTGTTGGGAGTAGGGGCAGATACGCAGTATTTT
once,TRBJ2-5,13,TRBV29-1,TRBD2,CSVKREGSHEQYF,TGCAGCGTCAAGCGGGAGGGTTCACATGAGCAGTACTTC
NA,TRBJ2-5,14,TRBV5-1,NA,CASNPLVGGETQYF,TGCGCCAGCAACCCACTAGTTGGGGGAGAGACCCAGTACTTC
NA,TRBJ1-2,15,TRBV12-3/TRBV12-4,TRBD1,CATRGGQDGDYGYTF,TGTGCCACGAGGGGGGGACAGGACGGGGACTATGGCTACACCTTC
few,TRBJ2-5,12,TRBV11-2,NA,CASCGNRETQYF,TGTGCCAGCTGTGGGAATCGTGAGACCCAGTACTTC
many,TRBJ2-7,13,TRBV7-9,NA,CASSFYTSYEQYF,TGTGCCAGCAGCTTTTACACTTCCTACGAGCAGTACTTC
few,TRBJ2-7,15,TRBV7-2,TRBD1,CASTLGQGMTYEQYF,TGTGCCAGCACCCTAGGACAGGGGATGACCTACGAGCAGTACTTC
NA,TRBJ1-5,15,TRBV6-6,NA,CASRPVQGRNQPQHF,TGTGCCAGCAGACCTGTCCAAGGCAGAAATCAGCCCCAGCATTTT
NA,TRBJ1-6,16,TRBV27,TRBD1,CASSFGQGFNNSPLHF,TGTGCCAGCAGTTTTGGACAGGGGTTCAATAATTCACCCCTCCACTTT
NA,TRBJ2-1,16,TRBV2,TRBD1,CASSDRDRGSYNEQFF,TGTGCCAGCAGTGACCGGGACAGGGGGTCATACAATGAGCAGTTCTTC
NA,TRBJ2-7,15,TRBV12-3/TRBV12-4,NA,CASSPRQDSSYEQYF,TGTGCCAGCAGTCCCCGACAGGACAGCTCCTACGAGCAGTACTTC
few,TRBJ1-2,13,TRBV12-5,TRBD1,CASGLASGGGYTF,TGTGCTAGTGGTTTGGCCTCAGGGGGTGGCTACACCTTC